The 7 T cell receptor beta chains below all came from one sample that was sequenced in a study of response to subunit inactivated influenza vaccine. TCRdb reprocessed the RT-PCR reads with MiXCR, giving one entry per CDR3 protein. Of 500,000 to 600,000 distinct CDR3 sequences in the sample, about 12% were seen once. The sample consisted of PBMCs from blood, taken on the day of vaccination. All receptors derive from a man in his forties or fifties who received an inactivated influenza vaccine.

The chain combines TRBV12-3 or TRBV12-4 with TRBJ1-1, with unresolved D. The CDR3 spans 12 residues. The V end was cut by 6 bases, the J end by 7 bases, with 12 bases between. The CDR3 coding sequence is TGTGCCAGCAGCCCGGGGAACTTTGAAGCTTTCTTT. Translation: CASSPGNFEAFF.

This clonotype was seen ten or more times. This sequence joins TRBV5-1 and TRBJ2-1, with 7 bases identical to TRBD2. The germline V gene encodes CDR1 SGHRS and CDR2 YFSETQ. The CDR3 loop spans 19 amino acids. V lost 0 bases and J lost 9; bases outside the gene matches: 21. The CDR3 nucleotides are TGCGCCAGCAGCTTGGTACCCCAGTTTGAGCCCAAGGGGAGGGTTGAGCAGTTCTTC. Its protein is CASSLVPQFEPKGRVEQFF.

This clonotype was counted many times. The V call is TRBV11-2, the J call TRBJ2-7; TRBD1 is a possible D gene (6 bases). This CDR3 is built from 15 residues. V was trimmed by 5 bases and J by 3 bases, leaving 17 bases between them. Germline V CDR1 and CDR2: SGHAT, FQNNGV. DNA for the CDR3: TGTGCCAGCAGCACTAACAGGGCCATGGGCTACGAGCAGTACTTC. Translating it yields CASSTNRAMGYEQYF. Using reference TRBV11-2 and TRBJ2-7 for the parts outside the CDR3, the full variable domain is EAGVAQSPRYKIIEKRQSVAFWCNPISGHATLYWYQQILGQGPKLLIQFQNNGVVDDSQLPKDRFSAERLKGVDSTLKIQPAKLEDSAVYLCASSTNRAMGYEQYFGPGTRLTVT.

This rearrangement joins TRBV20-1 to TRBJ2-1, with TRBD2 matching over 8 bases. This CDR3 region has 15 residues. Per germline, CDR1 DFQATT and CDR2 SNEGSKA (reference sequence). The V and J ends lost 1 base and 2 bases, in that order; junction bases with no gene match: 4. Written as DNA, the CDR3 is TGCAGTGCTAGAGTACTAGCGGACACCTACAATGAGCAGTTCTTC. This translates into CSARVLADTYNEQFF.

CDR3 nucleotides: TGCGCCAGCAGCATGGGCGGGGGGCCCCCCAATGAGCAGTTCTTC. This gives the protein CASSMGGGPPNEQFF. The chain has TRBV5-1 and TRBJ2-1; 8 nucleotides line up with TRBD2. Trimming at V came to 4 bases and at J to 6 bases, leaving 9 bases not matched to a gene. CDR1 SGHRS and CDR2 YFSETQ come from the germline V gene. This CDR3 has 15 residues.

This chain joins TRBV5-1 and TRBJ2-2; 7 positions agree with TRBD1. Germline V gene lookup returns CDR1 SGHRS and CDR2 YFSETQ. Trimming cost V 6 bases and J 0 bases; bases outside gene matches: 14. The CDR3 extends over 18 amino acids. The CDR3 region is CASNFGTATLSNTGELFF. The CDR3 nucleotides are TGCGCCAGCAACTTCGGGACAGCCACGCTCTCGAACACCGGGGAGCTGTTTTTT.

There are many counts of this clonotype. The chain has TRBV4-3 and TRBJ1-2; TRBD1 is a possible D gene (6 bases). V lost 2 bases and J 8 bases, leaving 21 bases between the germline ends. Germline V gene lookup returns CDR1 LGHNA and CDR2 YSLEER. CDR3 size: 16 residues. The CDR3 bases are TGCGCCAGCAGCCAATCTACAGGGCGTGCGAGAGGAGGCTACACCTTC. Translated: CASSQSTGRARGGYTF.